The entry that follows covers one T cell receptor (beta chain) sequence. The sample belongs to a study of identical twins. The V gene's germline CDR1 is SNHLY and CDR2 FYNNEI. This CDR3 spans 12 amino acids. The V and J ends lost 5 bases and 12 bases, in that order; junction bases with no gene match: 7. TCRdb passed the 5' RACE reads through MiXCR, listing each CDR3 protein once. The sample includes some 900,000 distinct CDR3 sequences, 9% to 15% seen only once; the top ten take under 2%. The data were also submitted as part of a second study, on yellow fever vaccine responses in identical twins.

The rearrangement joins TRBV2 to TRBJ2-1, with 7 bases identical to TRBD2. The origin of this receptor is a woman aged 18 to 35 in good health. What was sequenced was PBMCs. The CDR3 coding sequence is TGTGCCAGCAGTTCTAGCGGCTTTGGGCAGTTCTTC. It specifies CASSSSGFGQFF.